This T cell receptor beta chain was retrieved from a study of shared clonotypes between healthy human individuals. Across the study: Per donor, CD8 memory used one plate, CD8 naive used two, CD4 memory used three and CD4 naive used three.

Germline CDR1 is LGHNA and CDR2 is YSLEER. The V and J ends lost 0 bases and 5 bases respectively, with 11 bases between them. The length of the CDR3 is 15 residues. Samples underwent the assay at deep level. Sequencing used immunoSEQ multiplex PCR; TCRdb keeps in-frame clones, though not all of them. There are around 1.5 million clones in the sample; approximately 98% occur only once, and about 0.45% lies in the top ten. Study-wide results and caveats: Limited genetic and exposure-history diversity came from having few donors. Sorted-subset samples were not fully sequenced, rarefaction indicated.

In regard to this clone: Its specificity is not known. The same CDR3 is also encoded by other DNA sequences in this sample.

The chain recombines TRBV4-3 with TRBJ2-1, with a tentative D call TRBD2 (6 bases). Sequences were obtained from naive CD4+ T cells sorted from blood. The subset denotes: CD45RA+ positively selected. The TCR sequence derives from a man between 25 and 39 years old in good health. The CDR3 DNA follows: TGCGCCAGCAGCCAAGATCTTGGGAGGAACAATGAGCAGTTCTTC. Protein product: CASSQDLGRNNEQFF.